This TCR beta chain was recorded in a study of shared clonotypes between healthy human individuals. The trim removed 5 bases at V and 2 bases at J, leaving 5 bases unmatched. The germline CDR1 and CDR2 sequences are SGHRS and YFSETQ. CDR3 size: 14 residues. Sequencing was performed with immunoSEQ multiplex PCR; in TCRdb, only in-frame clones are kept and a portion is missing. The data show fewer than 600,000 clones, more than 65% seen once. Sequencing was done on a sample of PBMCs. The clonotype comes from a woman in her thirties or forties in good health. Some clones in this sample may be carry-over from other donors' samples. This rearrangement joins TRBV5-1 to TRBJ2-3; 7 bases match TRBD1. For the CDR3, the DNA is TGCGCCAGCAGATATGACAGGGTCACAGATACGCAGTATTTT. It specifies CASRYDRVTDTQYF.